This TCR beta chain was sequenced during a study of regulatory T cells in long-lasting Graves disease. The germline gives CDR1 KGHSH, CDR2 LQKENI. V gave up 2 bases and J gave up 0 bases, with 7 bases separating them. This CDR3 region has 14 residues. As to time point: persistent/refractory GD, antithyroid drugs over 5 years with positive TRAb. The authors made the TCR library using RNA they extracted from PBMCs. EDTA tubes received approximately 10 milliliters of drawn peripheral blood. The TCR beta library used iRepertoire HTBI primers with Arm-PCR amplification of CDR3. Using its own MiXCR run on the multiplex PCR reads, TCRdb lists one record per CDR3 protein. The sample carries about 450,000 distinct CDR3 sequences, around a quarter recorded once.

V gene TRBV18 combines with J gene TRBJ1-1, with D unresolved. This sequence was found in a female donor with Graves disease. Sequencing was performed on peripheral blood mononuclear cells (PBMCs), taken when the disease was refractory, from a patient treated with antithyroid drugs. CDR3 in DNA: TGTGCCAGCTCACCAGCTACCTTGAACACTGAAGCTTTCTTT. Its protein is CASSPATLNTEAFF.